These 25 T cell receptor beta chains were all obtained from the same sample, sequenced in a study of blood T cell repertoires in COVID-19. Libraries were prepared by immunoSEQ multiplex PCR; TCRdb keeps only in-frame clonotypes and omits some of them. The table includes 200,000 to 300,000 clones, 70% to 90% detected once. Sequencing used PBMCs or T cells enriched from blood (not recorded which). These receptors all come from a woman aged 40 to 55 with acute COVID-19.

As regards this clone: A much larger clone is a single base away; this may be a read error. At the DNA level, this CDR3 is encoded by other sequences in the same sample as well. The chain recombines TRBV5-6 with TRBJ2-7, with 7 bases that match TRBD1. The CDR3 is 15 amino acids. CDR1 and CDR2 from the germline V gene are SGHDT and YYEEEE. DNA of the CDR3: TGTGCCAGCAGCCATATTCCGGGACAGCAATACGAGCAGTATTTC. This sequence encodes CASSHIPGQQYEQYF.

The chain recombines TRBV30 with TRBJ2-1; 9 bases are a match to TRBD2. There are 13 residues in the CDR3. With 4 bases clipped from V and 9 bases from J, the junction kept 7 bases outside the gene matches. CDR1 is GTSNPN and CDR2 is SVGIG in the germline V gene (reference sequence). CDR3 DNA sequence: TGTGCCTGGACGAGCAGCGGGAGGAGTGAGCAGTTCTTC. It encodes CAWTSSGRSEQFF.

The gene calls are TRBV7-2 and TRBJ2-7, with a tentative D call TRBD1 (6 bases). Trimming took off 5 bases at V and 4 bases at J, with 9 bases between the two ends. This CDR3 contains 12 residues. Germline lookup yields CDR1 SGHTA and CDR2 FQGNSA. The DNA for the CDR3 is TGTGCCAGCAGCCACGACAGGTACGAGCAGTACGTC. It specifies CASSHDRYEQYV.

J is TRBJ1-4 and V is TRBV7-9; TRBD1 might be the D (6 bases). V shed 1 base and J shed 5 bases, with 11 bases lying between them. This CDR3 comprises 15 residues. Germline CDR1 and CDR2: SEHNR and FQNEAQ (reference sequence). Here the CDR3 DNA reads TGTGCCAGCAGCTTAGAAGGGGGGGTCAATGAAAAACTGTTTTTT. This encodes CASSLEGGVNEKLFF.

This rearrangement joins TRBV7-2 to TRBJ2-7; no definite D call. V was shortened by 1 base and J by 6 bases, with 4 bases between the two germline ends. The length of the CDR3 is 11 residues. In germline, CDR1 is SGHTA, CDR2 FQGNSA. The DNA for the CDR3 is TGTGCCAGCAGCTTAGTCTCCGAGCAGTACTTC. It is translated as CASSLVSEQYF.

In nucleotides, the CDR3 is TGTGCCTGGAGTCCCGGGACATCTTCTCAAGAGACCCAGTACTTC. Translated: CAWSPGTSSQETQYF. The V call is TRBV30, the J call TRBJ2-5, with a weak D call TRBD1 (6 bases). The CDR3 extends over 15 amino acids. V was trimmed by 2 bases and J by 2 bases, leaving 15 bases between them. Germline CDR1 and CDR2: GTSNPN and SVGIG (reference sequence). The variable domain in full, completed from reference TRBV30 and TRBJ2-5, reads SQTIHQWPATLVQPVGSPLSLECTVEGTSNPNLYWYRQAAGRGLQLLFYSVGIGQISSEVPQNLSASRPQDRQFILSSKKLLLSDSGFYLCAWSPGTSSQETQYFGPGTRLLVL.

This clone showed up just once. CDR3 DNA: TGTGCCAGCAGCTTGGTACAGGGGAACGACTACACCTTC. Residues: CASSLVQGNDYTF. V and J are TRBV5-5 and TRBJ1-2; 7 bases line up with TRBD1. Trimming cost V 0 bases and J 10 bases; bases outside gene matches: 6. The length of the CDR3 is 13 residues. The germline V gene has CDR1 SGHKS and CDR2 YYEKEE (reference sequence).

The CDR3 sequence: CASSLRQGGQETQYF. As DNA, the CDR3 is TGTGCCAGCAGCTTAAGGCAGGGGGGCCAAGAGACCCAGTACTTC. The chain combines TRBV11-3 with TRBJ2-5, with a weak D call TRBD1 (7 bases). With 2 bases removed from V and 1 base from J, the gap between germline ends came to 11 bases. This CDR3 is 15 amino acids long. Germline values: CDR1 SGHNT, CDR2 YENEEA.

The V call is TRBV7-2, the J call TRBJ1-2; D possibly corresponds to TRBD1 (5 bases). The CDR3 is made up of 17 amino acids. Germline V CDR1 and CDR2: SGHTA, FQGNSA. V lost 4 bases and J lost 4, with 22 bases in between. In DNA, the CDR3 is TGTGCCAGCAGCTCAACCGTGGGGACGGGGGGAATCTATGGCTACACCTTC. Translated: CASSSTVGTGGIYGYTF.

The chain recombines TRBV27 with TRBJ2-1; TRBD2 matches 16 bases. The germline V gene has CDR1 MNHEY and CDR2 SMNVEV (reference sequence). The CDR3 totals 19 residues. Trimming took 6 bases from V and 2 from J; bases not matched to a gene: 10. As DNA, the CDR3 is TGTGCCAGCAGCCTTGCTCCGGGACTAGCGGGAGGGCCCTACAATGAGCAGTTCTTC. This codes for CASSLAPGLAGGPYNEQFF.

This rearrangement joins TRBV29-1 to TRBJ1-3; unclear D gene. V dropped 2 bases and J dropped 3 bases, with 5 bases sitting between them. Germline V gene lookup returns CDR1 SQVTM and CDR2 ANQGSEA. This CDR3 has 12 residues. CDR3 protein: CSVEQVGNTIYF. CDR3 nucleotides: TGCAGCGTTGAACAGGTTGGAAACACCATATATTTT.

This chain joins TRBV2 and TRBJ1-5; D uncertain. This CDR3 contains 13 residues. Germline V gene sequence: CDR1 SNHLY, CDR2 FYNNEI. The V gene lost 6 bases and the J gene lost 7 bases, with 13 bases spanning the gap. In DNA, the CDR3 is TGTGCCAGCAGAGCGGGGTTTAGCCAGCCCCAGCATTTT. Its protein is CASRAGFSQPQHF. Full variable domain (remainder filled in from reference TRBV2 and TRBJ1-5): EPEVTQTPSHQVTQMGQEVILRCVPISNHLYFYWYRQILGQKVEFLVSFYNNEISEKSEIFDDQFSVERPDGSNFTLKIRSTKLEDSAMYFCASRAGFSQPQHFGDGTRLSIL.

The chain couples TRBV5-1 to TRBJ2-7; 10 bases line up with TRBD2. This CDR3 has 15 amino acids. Trimming cost V 4 bases and J 1 base; bases outside gene matches: 5. The germline V gene has CDR1 SGHRS and CDR2 YFSETQ. The CDR3 reads CASSVSGGPSYEQYF. The CDR3 bases are TGCGCCAGCAGCGTTAGCGGGGGGCCATCCTACGAGCAGTACTTC.

The chain recombines TRBV11-3 with TRBJ2-1; 7 positions match TRBD2. Germline V gene sequence: CDR1 SGHNT, CDR2 YENEEA. The CDR3 spans 14 residues. The ends lost 3 bases at V and 10 bases at J; junction bases unmatched: 9. The DNA of the CDR3 is TGTGCCAGCAGCTTGGACCGACTAGCTTCCGAGCAGTTCTTC. It translates to CASSLDRLASEQFF.

The chain joins TRBV5-4 to TRBJ1-3; D gene unclear. Germline CDR1 and CDR2: SGHNT and YYREEE (reference sequence). This CDR3 spans 15 amino acids. Trimming took 2 bases from V and 7 from J, leaving 16 bases between them. CDR3: CASSFPGPRENTIYF. For the CDR3, the DNA is TGTGCCAGCAGCTTTCCGGGCCCAAGGGAGAACACCATATATTTT.

The V call is TRBV29-1, the J call TRBJ2-3; 12 positions agree with TRBD1. In germline, CDR1 is SQVTM, CDR2 ANQGSEA. V lost 8 bases, J lost 3 bases, and 6 bases stayed unmatched. This CDR3 has 14 residues. CDR3 sequence: CSSRDRGLTDTQYF. The CDR3 DNA sequence: TGCAGCTCTCGGGACAGGGGGCTGACAGATACGCAGTATTTT.

V usage is TRBV7-2 and J usage is TRBJ2-3; possible D gene TRBD2, 6 bases. Trimming shortened V by 5 bases and J by 6 bases, and 21 bases separated the two germline ends. The CDR3 consists of 16 residues. The germline CDR1 and CDR2 sequences are SGHTA and FQGNSA. The CDR3 loop reads CASSLTSPLVGDTQYF. As DNA, the CDR3 is TGTGCCAGCAGCCTTACTAGCCCCCTTGTTGGGGATACGCAGTATTTT.

This chain links TRBV24-1 with TRBJ2-3, with 7 bases identical to TRBD2. The CDR3 loop spans 13 amino acids. Looked up from germline, CDR1 is KGHDR and CDR2 is SFDVKD. Trimming removed 11 bases from V and 6 bases from J; junction bases left unmatched: 10. The CDR3 coding sequence is TGTGCCAACCCACTGGCGGGGGATGATACGCAGTATTTT. It yields the protein CANPLAGDDTQYF.

The gene calls are TRBV7-9 and TRBJ2-3, with D unclear. The V gene's germline CDR1 is SEHNR and CDR2 FQNEAQ (reference sequence). CDR3 size: 13 residues. Trimming shortened V by 3 bases and J by 2 bases, and 6 bases separated the two germline ends. CDR3 sequence: CASSFPNTDTQYF. CDR3 nucleotides: TGTGCCAGCAGCTTTCCTAACACAGATACGCAGTATTTT. The complete variable domain, with remaining parts taken from reference TRBV7-9 and TRBJ2-3, reads DTGVSQNPRHKITKRGQNVTFRCDPISEHNRLYWYRQTLGQGPEFLTYFQNEAQLEKSRLLSDRFSAERPKGSFSTLEIQRTEQGDSAMYLCASSFPNTDTQYFGPGTRLTVL.

Written as DNA, the CDR3 is TGTGCCAGCAGCGTAGGTCGACTAGCGGACGTAGCACAAGAGACCCAGTACTTC. Amino acids: CASSVGRLADVAQETQYF. The chain couples TRBV9 to TRBJ2-5, with 9 nucleotides matching TRBD2. Trimming removed 0 bases from V and 2 bases from J; junction bases left unmatched: 11. The V gene's germline CDR1 is SGDLS and CDR2 YYNGEE. This CDR3 contains 18 residues.

This chain uses TRBV3-1 (or the pseudogene TRBV3-2) with TRBJ1-2; D gene unclear. Trimming removed 0 bases at V and 0 bases at J, with 11 bases between. The CDR3 has 16 residues. The V gene's germline CDR1 is LGHDT and CDR2 YNNKEL (reference sequence). Written as DNA, the CDR3 is TGTGCCAGCAGCCAAGATGGTACAGCTACTAACTATGGCTACACCTTC. Translation gives CASSQDGTATNYGYTF.

The genes are TRBV25-1 and TRBJ1-1; D is unresolved. Trimming took 6 bases from V and 4 from J, leaving 15 bases between them. CDR3 length equals 14 residues. Germline loops: CDR1 MGHDK, CDR2 SYGVNS. CDR3 region: CASRPPGVGTEAFF. The CDR3 coding sequence is TGTGCCAGCAGGCCCCCCGGGGTTGGCACTGAAGCTTTCTTT. The full variable domain, completed using reference TRBV25-1 and TRBJ1-1, is EADIYQTPRYLVIGTGKKITLECSQTMGHDKMYWYQQDPGMELHLIHYSYGVNSTEKGDLSSESTVSRIRTEHFPLTLESARPSHTSQYLCASRPPGVGTEAFFGQGTRLTVV.

The table lists this clone with a count of one. The chain has TRBV1 and TRBJ2-2; TRBD1 is taken as the D call from the table, unchecked against the DNA. TRBV1 is marked as a pseudogene. This CDR3 spans 15 amino acids. The CDR3 region is CTSSQALQNTGELFF. Here the CDR3 DNA reads TGCACCAGCAGCCAAGCGTTACAGAACACCGGGGAGCTGTTTTTT.

This rearrangement joins TRBV5-1 to TRBJ2-4; D is unclear. Germline V lookup: CDR1 SGHRS, CDR2 YFSETQ. The CDR3 consists of 13 residues. Trimming left V 0 bases short and J 7 bases short, with 8 bases between. In DNA form, the CDR3 reads TGCGCCAGCAGCTTGGCTCTAGAGAACATTCAGTACTTC. Translated: CASSLALENIQYF.

This clone was seen a handful of times. This chain links TRBV4-3 with TRBJ2-2; 9 nucleotides match TRBD1. The V gene's germline CDR1 is LGHNA and CDR2 YSLEER. After removal of 1 base from V and 6 bases from J, the junction contained 0 bases not matched to a gene. The CDR3 is made up of 14 amino acids. The CDR3 nucleotides are TGCGCCAGCAGCCAAGGGACAGGGGCCGGGGAGCTGTTTTTT. Protein sequence: CASSQGTGAGELFF.